The TCR beta chain under discussion was sequenced for a study of blood T cells in healthy people across ages (dated by TCRdb to about 2015). Describing the broader study: Template switching captured roughly one uniquely barcoded TCR beta cDNA molecule per two T cells in model experiments. The study measured age-related changes in TCR beta repertoire diversity using deep sequencing normalized with unique cDNA molecular identifiers. Four age groups were formed from the donors: young (average approximately 15 years), middle-aged (roughly 38), aged (62) and long-lived (about 75). Donors of different ages were randomly distributed across sequencing lanes to avoid experimental bias. Using the same blood draw, the study looked at two additional independent replicas of 1 million unique cDNA reads for two donors, one aged 18 to 29 and the other aged 80 or older.

V drops 4 bases and J drops 7 bases, leaving 8 bases in between. Based on the germline V gene, the CDR1 and CDR2 sequences are MDHEN and SYDVKM. The CDR3 sequence holds 12 residues, the cysteine and phenylalanine included. Just the 36-base CDR3 DNA is kept, in frame starting at base 1. Donors were a few dozen systemically healthy Caucasian individuals from Russia aged roughly 6 to 100 years. Around 9.7 milliliters of peripheral blood were collected from each donor into EDTA-treated Vacutainer tubes. Ficoll-Paque density-gradient centrifugation was used to isolate PBMCs, with at least 6 million per sample. Trizol reagent was used to extract total RNA from PBMCs, with at least 6 micrograms per sample. The percentages of naive CD45RAhigh/CD27high T cells were determined by flow cytometry on a PBMC aliquot from every donor. A few counts support this clonotype. The clone's antigen remains unknown. Base quality data are lacking; no much larger clone is found one base away.

Broader findings and caveats from the paper: Compared with the aged group, the long-lived group had more naive CD4+ T cells, fewer expanded clones and increased TCR diversity, suggesting age selection. Conclusive comparison of naive and antigen-experienced compartments was prevented by the profiling of bulk unsorted PBMCs. As age increased, observed TCR beta diversity per million T cells dropped in a roughly linear way, and a significant reduction was already evident by age 40. Donor CMV infection status was unknown, potentially confounding age-related changes in expanded clonotypes. Total diversity estimates from one million sequenced T cells were considered lower bounds and underestimates. There was a strong correlation between observed TCR beta diversity and the percentage of naive T cells measured by flow cytometry.

Library prep was done by 5' RACE. Sequencing was carried out with an Illumina HiSeq 2500. The second PCR ran for about 6 to 12 cycles and used a J-beta primer mix along with a sample-barcoded 5' primer. A unique molecular identifier was introduced onto each TCR beta cDNA molecule by a template-switch 5' adaptor carrying 12 random nucleotides. Each sample yielded at least 2.5 million CDR3-containing paired-end reads. First-strand cDNA synthesis was performed from all RNA using the Mint cDNA synthesis kit, with priming by a TRBC-specific oligonucleotide. Following uracil-DNA glycosylase treatment, a first 18-cycle PCR with universal primers M1SS and BC2_uni_R was performed on all cDNA. In the original analysis: Normalization of each sample was performed by random selection of 1 million high-quality reads, each carrying a distinct molecular identifier. Reads sharing molecular identifiers were discarded rather than binned into consensus sequences. MiTCR, run with a Q25 quality threshold and the strictest error-elimination algorithm, handled CDR3 identification, clonotype clustering and error correction. A nonparametric unseen species model using Euler transformation provided a lower-bound estimate of total TCR beta diversity. TCRdb passed the public sequencing reads through fastp at Q25 and MiXCR, retaining productive beta sequences. All rows with the same CDR3 protein become a single entry with the most common DNA and genes. The V and J calls come from TCRdb's annotation, not from the publication. The sample table holds 250,000 to 300,000 distinct CDR3 sequences, of which 25% to 30% were seen once. The ten biggest clones cover approximately 28% of the sample.

The rearranged segments are TRBV28 and TRBJ1-5; no D gene call is confident. The sequencing input was blood. The clonotype was recovered from a woman in her 70s in good health. CDR3 region: CASSSISQPQHF. The sequenced DNA: TGTGCCAGCAGTTCAATCTCACAGCCCCAGCATTTT.